The present TCR beta chain was sequenced within a study of T cell changes during pregnancy in multiple sclerosis. Clones were sequenced by immunoSEQ multiplex PCR, and TCRdb holds only the in-frame ones, with some missing. The repertoire holds about 100,000 clones, with about 91% as singletons. The CDR3 runs to 12 residues. From germline, CDR1 is MNHEY and CDR2 SMNVEV (reference sequence). Trimming shortened V by 4 bases and J by 14 bases, and 17 bases separated the two germline ends. The gene calls are TRBV27 and TRBJ1-2, with D uncertain. The material sequenced was peripheral blood, taken in the second trimester of pregnancy. The sequence derives from a female donor with multiple sclerosis, enrolled in a pregnancy study. As DNA, the CDR3 is TGTGCCAGCAGTTCTCCGGGTACTTCTAGGACCTTC. Encoded protein: CASSSPGTSRTF.